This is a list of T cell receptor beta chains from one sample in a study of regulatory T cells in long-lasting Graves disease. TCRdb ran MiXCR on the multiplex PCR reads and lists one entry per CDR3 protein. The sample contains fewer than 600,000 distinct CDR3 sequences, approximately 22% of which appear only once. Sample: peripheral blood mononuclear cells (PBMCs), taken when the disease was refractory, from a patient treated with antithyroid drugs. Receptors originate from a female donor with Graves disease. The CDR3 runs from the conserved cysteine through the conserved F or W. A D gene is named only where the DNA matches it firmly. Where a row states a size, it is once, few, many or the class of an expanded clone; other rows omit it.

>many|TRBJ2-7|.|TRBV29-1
TGCAGCGTTGATGACGGGAACTACGAGCAGTACTTC
CSVDDGNYEQYF
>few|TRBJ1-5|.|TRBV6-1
TGTGCCAGCCTGTCGGGCAATCAGCCCCAGCATTTT
CASLSGNQPQHF
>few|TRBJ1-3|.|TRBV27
TGTGCCAGCAGTTTGGACCATCGAAATGGAAACACCATATATTTT
CASSLDHRNGNTIYF
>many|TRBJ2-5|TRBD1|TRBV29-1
TGCAGCGTACACAGACAGGGTCAAGAGACCCAGTACTTC
CSVHRQGQETQYF
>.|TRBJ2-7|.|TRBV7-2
TGTGCCAGCAGCCGGCGGGTCGGAGGCCGCCCGGACGAGCAGTACTTC
CASSRRVGGRPDEQYF
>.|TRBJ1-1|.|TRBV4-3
TGCGCCAGCAGCCAAGAGCAGGGGAGCACTGAAGCTTTCTTT
CASSQEQGSTEAFF
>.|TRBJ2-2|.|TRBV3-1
TGTGCCAGCAGCCAAGTAGGGACTCCCCCCACCGGGGAGCTGTTTTTT
CASSQVGTPPTGELFF
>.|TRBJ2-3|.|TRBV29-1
TGCAGCGTTGAAGGACAGTACACAGATACGCAGTATTTT
CSVEGQYTDTQYF
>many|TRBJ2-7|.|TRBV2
TGTGCCAGCAGTGAGGGTAACGACGAGCAGTACTTC
CASSEGNDEQYF
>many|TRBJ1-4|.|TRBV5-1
TGCGCCAGCAGCTTGGGAGGGGAGAATGAAAAACTGTTTTTT
CASSLGGENEKLFF
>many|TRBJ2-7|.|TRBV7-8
TGTGCCAGCAGCTTTGGAAGCGTCTCCTACGAGCAGTACTTC
CASSFGSVSYEQYF
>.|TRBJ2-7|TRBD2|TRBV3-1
TGTGCCAGCAGCCCCCACCGGTTAGCGGGAGAGCAGTACTTC
CASSPHRLAGEQYF
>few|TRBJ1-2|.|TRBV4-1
TGCGCCAGCAGCCAAGACATAATGACAGAGACTAACTATGGCTACACCTTC
CASSQDIMTETNYGYTF
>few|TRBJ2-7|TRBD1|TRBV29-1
TGCAGCGTTGGAGGGGGCCTCTACGAGCAGTACTTC
CSVGGGLYEQYF
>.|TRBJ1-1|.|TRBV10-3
TGTGCCATCAGTCTACAGGTGTACACTGAAGCTTTCTTT
CAISLQVYTEAFF
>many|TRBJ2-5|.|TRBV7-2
TGTGCCAGCAGCTTACCCGGGGGACCCCAAGAGACCCAGTACTTC
CASSLPGGPQETQYF
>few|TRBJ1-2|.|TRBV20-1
TGCAGTGCTCGGGAAGGCTATTACTATGGCTACACCTTC
CSAREGYYYGYTF
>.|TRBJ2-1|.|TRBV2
TGTGCCAGCAGTGAAGCGCTTGGGGGGAATGAGCAGTTCTTC
CASSEALGGNEQFF
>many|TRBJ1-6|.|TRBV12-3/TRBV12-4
TGTGCCAGCAGTTCCGGAGGGGGTGTTAATTCACCCCTCCACTTT
CASSSGGGVNSPLHF
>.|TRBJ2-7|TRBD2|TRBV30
TGTGCCTGGGGGGGGGACGGGAACTACGAGCAGTACTTC
CAWGGDGNYEQYF
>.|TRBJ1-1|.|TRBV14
TGTGCCAGCAGCCCAGAGGGGATGGGCGACACTGAAGCTTTCTTT
CASSPEGMGDTEAFF
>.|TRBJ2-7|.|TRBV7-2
TGTGCCAGCAGCCCGCGTGGCGGGGACGGGAGATACGAGCAGTACTTC
CASSPRGGDGRYEQYF
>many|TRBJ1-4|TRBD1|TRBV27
TGTGCCAGCAGTAGATTAAACAGGGGGTCGTATGAAAAACTGTTTTTT
CASSRLNRGSYEKLFF
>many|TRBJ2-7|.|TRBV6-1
TGTGCCAGCAGTCCAAGTACAGGGCAGTACTTC
CASSPSTGQYF
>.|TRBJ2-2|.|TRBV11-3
TGTGCCAGCAGCTTTCTAGCGGGGGAGCTGTTTTTT
CASSFLAGELFF
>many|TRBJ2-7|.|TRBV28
TGTGCCAGCAGAGCCCCGGGACCCTACGAGCAGTACTTC
CASRAPGPYEQYF
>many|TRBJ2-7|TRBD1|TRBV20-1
TGCAGTGCTAGCCAGACAGGGGACGAGCAGTACTTC
CSASQTGDEQYF
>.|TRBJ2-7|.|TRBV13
TGTGCCAGCAGCGCTTTCGACAGCTCCTACGAGCAGTACTTC
CASSAFDSSYEQYF
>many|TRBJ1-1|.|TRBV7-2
TGTGCCAGCAGATCGGGGGGTGGCATGAACACTGAAGCTTTCTTT
CASRSGGGMNTEAFF
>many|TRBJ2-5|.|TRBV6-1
TGTGCCAGCAGTCCTAGGACTGTGGGAGAGACCCAGTACTTC
CASSPRTVGETQYF
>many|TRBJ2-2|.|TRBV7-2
TGTGCCAGCAGCCCAGTCGCCACCGGGGAGCTGTTTTTT
CASSPVATGELFF
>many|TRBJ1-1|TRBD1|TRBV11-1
TGTGCCAGCAGCTTTGACGTGGGACAGGAAGCTTTCTTT
CASSFDVGQEAFF
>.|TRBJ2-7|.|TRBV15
TGTGCCACCAGCTTCACGTCGTCGGGGAGCGAGCAGTACTTC
CATSFTSSGSEQYF